A single sample is the source of the 25 T cell receptor beta chains below, sequenced in a study of T-cell reconstitution after alpha-beta-depleted transplantation in children. Unique molecular identifiers were incorporated during preparation of the TCRbeta library. TCRdb re-called the PCR reads with MiXCR, one entry per CDR3 protein. The repertoire holds fewer than 550,000 distinct CDR3 sequences, over 10% seen once, with 12% to 15% in the top ten. Sequences were derived from PBMCs, mostly from graft donor cells, sampled 180 days after TCRalphabeta/CD19-depleted stem cell transplant. Every receptor here comes from a female patient younger than 10 who had a stem cell transplant for aplastic anemia, so the T cells may come from the graft donor.

Only a few counts were recorded for this clonotype. The chain couples TRBV11-2 to TRBJ2-7; D possibly corresponds to TRBD2 (6 bases). The CDR3 has 16 amino acids. The germline CDR1 and CDR2 sequences are SGHAT and FQNNGV. V lost 5 bases to trimming and J lost 2 bases, with 19 bases between them. The CDR3 is CASSTRTGGVAYEQYV. DNA of the CDR3: TGTGCCAGCAGCACCCGGACCGGGGGAGTCGCCTACGAGCAGTACGTC.

V usage is TRBV29-1 and J usage is TRBJ1-2; D gene uncertain. Per the germline V gene, CDR1 is SQVTM and CDR2 is ANQGSEA. Trimming removed 1 base at V and 1 base at J, with 4 bases between. This CDR3 contains 12 residues. The CDR3 loop reads CSVEASNYGYTF. CDR3 coding DNA: TGCAGCGTTGAAGCCAGTAACTATGGCTACACCTTC.

This clonotype occurred a few times. The chain recombines TRBV25-1 with TRBJ2-1; 11 bases line up with TRBD2. The CDR3 length is 16 residues. Germline values: CDR1 MGHDK, CDR2 SYGVNS. The V segment lost 2 bases and the J segment 7 bases; nucleotides outside the gene matches: 7. DNA of the CDR3: TGTGCCAGCAGTGAAAATAGCGGGAGGGTAATGAATGAGCAGTTCTTC. This translates into CASSENSGRVMNEQFF.

The genes are TRBV28 and TRBJ2-7, with TRBD1 matching over 7 bases. CDR1 is MDHEN, CDR2 SYDVKM, per germline. The CDR3 spans 14 residues. V shed 4 bases and J 3 bases; nucleotides not matched to a gene: 6. CDR3 region: CASSSPDRVYEQYF. The CDR3 nucleotides read TGTGCCAGCAGTTCCCCAGACAGGGTCTACGAGCAGTACTTC.

The chain recombines TRBV4-3 with TRBJ2-2; 7 bases match TRBD1. The junction had 4 bases not matched to a gene; V was cut back by 0 bases and J by 3 bases. Germline V lookup: CDR1 LGHNA, CDR2 YSLEER. The CDR3 is made up of 16 amino acids. The CDR3 nucleotides are TGCGCCAGCAGCCAAGATCCCGACAGGGACACCGGGGAGCTGTTTTTT. Protein sequence: CASSQDPDRDTGELFF.

In this sample, this clonotype turned up a few times. V and J are TRBV12-3 or TRBV12-4 and TRBJ2-1, with 7 bases lining up with TRBD2. The CDR3 has 15 amino acids. J lost 8 bases, V lost 2 bases, and 9 bases had no gene match. As DNA, the CDR3 is TGTGCCAGCAGTTTACTTGGCGGGAGCCCGTATGAGCAGTTCTTC. This codes for CASSLLGGSPYEQFF.

This sequence joins TRBV20-1 and TRBJ2-4, with a possible D match to TRBD1 (5 bases). With 6 bases removed from V and 1 base from J, the gap between germline ends came to 16 bases. This CDR3 comprises 15 residues. Germline assignment: CDR1 DFQATT and CDR2 SNEGSKA (reference sequence). The chain's CDR3 is CSADDSDEAKNIQYF. The CDR3 DNA reads as TGCAGTGCCGATGACAGTGATGAGGCCAAAAACATTCAGTACTTC.

This clonotype appeared many times. The chain combines TRBV5-6 with TRBJ2-3, with TRBD2 identical over 11 bases. Germline V gene sequence: CDR1 SGHDT, CDR2 YYEEEE. V lost 5 bases to trimming and J lost 7 bases; unmatched junction nucleotides: 15. The length of the CDR3 is 17 residues. The CDR3 protein is CASRYEIAGGDIYTQYF. The CDR3 DNA reads as TGTGCCAGCAGATATGAAATAGCGGGAGGGGACATATATACGCAGTATTTT.

This clonotype was found many times. V usage is TRBV28 and J usage is TRBJ2-3, with D perhaps being TRBD1 or TRBD2 (5 bases each). With 2 bases removed from V and 7 bases from J, the gap between germline ends came to 22 bases. The germline V gene encodes CDR1 MDHEN and CDR2 SYDVKM. The CDR3 is 17 residues long. DNA for the CDR3: TGTGCCAGCAGTTTAGAGGGGAAGGACCGGAAATTCTATACGCAGTATTTT. This gives the protein CASSLEGKDRKFYTQYF.

The gene calls are TRBV5-1 and TRBJ2-5; TRBD2 matches at 8 bases. The CDR3 length is 18 residues. J gave up 2 bases and V 5 bases, and 17 bases lay outside the gene matches. The germline CDR1 and CDR2 sequences are SGHRS and YFSETQ. CDR3 residues: CASRDDGRLAGVQETQYF. The CDR3, as DNA: TGCGCCAGCAGAGATGACGGGCGGCTAGCGGGCGTTCAAGAGACCCAGTACTTC.

The V gene is TRBV29-1, the J gene TRBJ2-7, with D unresolved. V was clipped by 4 bases and J by 0 bases, with 10 bases between them. Germline CDR1 SQVTM, CDR2 ANQGSEA. The CDR3 consists of 13 residues. The chain's CDR3 is CSVVGGPSYEQYF. The DNA for the CDR3 is TGCAGCGTTGTGGGCGGCCCCTCCTACGAGCAGTACTTC.

In this sample, this clonotype turned up a few times. The chain employs TRBV28 and TRBJ1-5, with D unclear. Germline values: CDR1 MDHEN, CDR2 SYDVKM. Trimming took off 3 bases at V and 0 bases at J, with 12 bases between the two ends. The CDR3 runs to 16 residues. As DNA, the CDR3 is TGTGCCAGCAGTTTTTGGGGAGGTGCTAGCAATCAGCCCCAGCATTTT. Encoded protein: CASSFWGGASNQPQHF.

V and J are TRBV7-9 and TRBJ2-7; the D call may be TRBD1 or TRBD2 (5 bases each). The germline V gene has CDR1 SEHNR and CDR2 FQNEAQ (reference sequence). CDR3 size: 17 residues. V dropped 3 bases and J dropped 3 bases, with 21 bases sitting between them. Written as DNA, the CDR3 is TGTGCCAGCAGCTTCCCACCGGGGACGTCATACAACTACGAGCAGTACTTC. This sequence encodes CASSFPPGTSYNYEQYF.

This clonotype has more than one count but fewer than ten. The chain has TRBV7-8 and TRBJ2-5; unclear D gene. Trimming took 5 bases from V and 2 from J, leaving 6 bases between them. Germline assignment: CDR1 SGHVS and CDR2 FQNEAQ. This CDR3 has 12 amino acids. CDR3 loop: CASSPMQETQYF. Here the CDR3 DNA reads TGTGCCAGCAGCCCGATGCAAGAGACCCAGTACTTC.

This clonotype was picked up a small number of times. The chain uses TRBV6-1 and TRBJ2-7, with TRBD1 as a possible D gene (6 bases). Germline lookup yields CDR1 MNHNS and CDR2 SASEGT. The CDR3 has 14 amino acids. V was clipped by 5 bases and J by 2 bases, with 13 bases between them. Here the CDR3 reads CASSTQGLPYEQYV. DNA of the CDR3: TGTGCCAGCAGTACCCAGGGGCTACCCTACGAGCAGTACGTC.

This sequence joins TRBV29-1 and TRBJ1-1, with 8 bases lining up with TRBD1. Germline CDR1 reads SQVTM; CDR2 reads ANQGSEA. The CDR3 contains 12 residues. The ends lost 5 bases at V and 4 bases at J; junction bases unmatched: 3. The CDR3 region is CSVRTGGTEAFF. The CDR3 DNA sequence: TGCAGCGTTCGTACAGGGGGCACTGAAGCTTTCTTT.

The sample holds a few counts of this clonotype. The chain uses TRBV12-3 or TRBV12-4 and TRBJ2-7; 12 nucleotides align to TRBD1. The CDR3 runs to 15 residues. With 8 bases clipped from V and 7 bases from J, the junction kept 12 bases outside the gene matches. In nucleotides, the CDR3 is TGTGCCAGCCTTAAGTTCGGGACAGGGGGCAGAGAGCAGTACTTC. It yields the protein CASLKFGTGGREQYF.

The rearrangement links TRBV7-9 to TRBJ2-5, with 14 bases aligning to TRBD2. Germline lookup yields CDR1 SEHNR and CDR2 FQNEAQ (reference sequence). J was trimmed by 6 bases and V by 4 bases; bases with no gene match: 10. The CDR3 has 17 amino acids. The CDR3 here is CASSSPKTSGRVKTQYF. The CDR3 DNA follows: TGTGCCAGCAGCTCCCCCAAGACTAGCGGGAGGGTTAAGACCCAGTACTTC.

The V call is TRBV28, the J call TRBJ2-7; 11 positions match TRBD1. The germline V gene encodes CDR1 MDHEN and CDR2 SYDVKM. J was trimmed by 5 bases and V by 4 bases; bases with no gene match: 7. The CDR3 sequence is 15 residues long. Written as DNA, the CDR3 is TGTGCCAGCAGTTCATTCTGGACAGGGGGCAACGAGCAGTACTTC. Protein sequence: CASSSFWTGGNEQYF.

This clonotype was picked up a small number of times. The chain has TRBV12-3 or TRBV12-4 and TRBJ1-2; 7 bases align to TRBD1. V dropped 6 bases and J dropped 2; count of bases not matched to a gene: 6. The CDR3 is 14 residues long. This chain's CDR3 is CASSSRGQNYGYTF. CDR3 in DNA: TGTGCCAGCAGCTCAAGGGGACAGAACTATGGCTACACCTTC.

The sample holds a few counts of this clonotype. The chain recombines TRBV24-1 with TRBJ2-5, with unresolved D. V was pared by 4 bases and J by 4 bases, with 12 bases between. CDR3 length equals 14 residues. The germline CDR1 and CDR2 sequences are KGHDR and SFDVKD. The CDR3: CATSDSPGRETQYF. The CDR3 DNA reads TGTGCCACCAGTGACTCACCAGGACGAGAGACCCAGTACTTC.

The chain uses TRBV5-1 and TRBJ2-5; D gene ambiguous. V lost 0 bases and J 4 bases, leaving 10 bases between the germline ends. In germline, CDR1 is SGHRS, CDR2 YFSETQ. CDR3 length: 14 amino acids. In DNA form, the CDR3 reads TGCGCCAGCAGCTTGGACCCGGCGTCAGAGACCCAGTACTTC. Translation: CASSLDPASETQYF. The full variable domain, completed using reference TRBV5-1 and TRBJ2-5, is KAGVTQTPRYLIKTRGQQVTLSCSPISGHRSVSWYQQTPGQGLQFLFEYFSETQRNKGNFPGRFSGRQFSNSRSEMNVSTLELGDSALYLCASSLDPASETQYFGPGTRLLVL.

This clonotype occurred a few times. This rearrangement joins TRBV5-1 to TRBJ1-1; no reliable D call. V was cut by 0 bases and J by 4 bases, with 13 bases left in between. CDR3 length equals 15 residues. CDR1 is SGHRS and CDR2 is YFSETQ in the germline V gene. CDR3 sequence: CASSLARGETTEAFF. The CDR3 bases are TGCGCCAGCAGCTTGGCCCGCGGGGAGACCACTGAAGCTTTCTTT. Variable domain in full (rest from reference TRBV5-1 and TRBJ1-1): KAGVTQTPRYLIKTRGQQVTLSCSPISGHRSVSWYQQTPGQGLQFLFEYFSETQRNKGNFPGRFSGRQFSNSRSEMNVSTLELGDSALYLCASSLARGETTEAFFGQGTRLTVV.

This clonotype has a handful of counts. The V gene is TRBV6-1, the J gene TRBJ1-2; D uncertain. Trimming cost V 6 bases and J 3 bases, with 11 bases left between them. Germline loops: CDR1 MNHNS, CDR2 SASEGT. The CDR3 has 13 amino acids. The CDR3 loop is CASSRTSYYGYTF. The CDR3 nucleotides read TGTGCCAGCAGCCGTACCAGTTACTATGGCTACACCTTC.

The chain combines TRBV6-2 or TRBV6-3 with TRBJ1-2; D is ambiguous. The CDR3 extends over 10 amino acids. The V end lost 8 bases, the J end lost 7 bases, and 8 bases lay between the germline ends. Germline V gene data show CDR1 as MNHEY and CDR2 as SVGEGT. CDR3 DNA: TGTGCCAGCGAAAGACCTGGCTACACCTTC. Translating it yields CASERPGYTF.